A selection of T cell receptor beta chains follows, all from one sample in a study of CD8 T cells in ankylosing spondylitis. Each CDR3 protein is one row after TCRdb ran MiXCR on the 5' RACE reads. This table has some 400,000 distinct CDR3 sequences, around 20% appearing once. Sequenced sample: blood, either unsorted or a sorted T cell fraction (not recorded which). The receptors were gathered from a male donor with ankylosing spondylitis. Each CDR3 is given with its conserved first and last residue. Each record gives: clone size, J gene, V gene, D gene, CDR3 protein, CDR3 DNA. D genes are given only for firm matches. Rows may omit the clone size; those that give it use once, few, many or a size class.

>-|TRBJ1-1|TRBV12-3/TRBV12-4|-
CASTRERALHTEAFF
TGTGCCAGCACCCGCGAGCGGGCTCTTCACACTGAAGCTTTCTTT
>few|TRBJ2-7|TRBV18|-
CASSLQGENEQYF
TGTGCCAGCTCACTCCAGGGTGAGAACGAGCAGTACTTC
>-|TRBJ1-5|TRBV2|-
CASSERQRQHF
TGTGCCAGCAGTGAAAGGCAGCGCCAGCATTTT
>many|TRBJ2-7|TRBV7-9|-
CASSLAGVSYEQYF
TGTGCCAGCAGCTTAGCGGGAGTTTCCTACGAGCAGTACTTC
>few|TRBJ2-5|TRBV15|TRBD1
CATSRQGPQETQYF
TGTGCCACCAGCCGACAGGGACCCCAAGAGACCCAGTACTTC
>few|TRBJ2-7|TRBV5-1|TRBD2
CASSFRVAGGPGEQYF
TGCGCCAGCAGCTTCAGAGTAGCGGGAGGGCCGGGCGAGCAGTACTTC
>many|TRBJ2-7|TRBV10-3|-
CAISETGLYEQYF
TGTGCCATCAGTGAGACAGGGCTCTACGAGCAGTACTTC
>-|TRBJ2-7|TRBV7-8|TRBD1
CASSYRDRESYEQYF
TGTGCCAGCAGCTACCGGGACAGGGAATCCTACGAGCAGTACTTC
>-|TRBJ2-6|TRBV5-1|-
CASSLRTETISGANVLTF
TGCGCCAGCAGCTTACGGACAGAGACTATCTCTGGGGCCAACGTCCTGACTTTC
>-|TRBJ1-5|TRBV18|TRBD1
CASSPLARTGGGNQPQHF
TGTGCCAGCTCACCATTAGCCCGGACAGGGGGGGGGAATCAGCCCCAGCATTTT
>-|TRBJ1-5|TRBV12-3/TRBV12-4|-
CASTRDMPAPQHF
TGTGCCAGCACAAGGGACATGCCGGCGCCCCAGCATTTT
>-|TRBJ2-1|TRBV12-3/TRBV12-4|TRBD2
CASSLRRFSGMEYNEQFF
TGTGCCAGCAGTTTACGGCGATTCAGCGGGATGGAATACAATGAGCAGTTCTTC
>-|TRBJ2-1|TRBV20-1|-
CSAPSAVKSYNEQFF
TGCAGTGCTCCGTCCGCGGTTAAGTCCTACAATGAGCAGTTCTTC
>few|TRBJ1-1|TRBV3-1|-
CASSQAPSTTEAFF
TGTGCCAGCAGCCAAGCCCCGAGTACCACTGAAGCTTTCTTT
>-|TRBJ2-1|TRBV25-1|TRBD2
CASTGTSVTEQFF
TGTGCCAGCACCGGGACTAGCGTTACTGAGCAGTTCTTC
>-|TRBJ2-5|TRBV12-3/TRBV12-4|TRBD2
CASSWKGLAGWETQYF
TGTGCCAGCAGTTGGAAGGGCTTAGCGGGGTGGGAGACCCAGTACTTC
>-|TRBJ2-1|TRBV12-3/TRBV12-4|-
CASSFVADYNEQFF
TGTGCCAGCAGTTTCGTAGCGGACTACAATGAGCAGTTCTTC
>-|TRBJ2-1|TRBV29-1|-
CSAWALVDEQFF
TGCAGCGCCTGGGCGCTAGTGGATGAGCAGTTCTTC
>-|TRBJ2-1|TRBV29-1|-
CSVVGGVAYNEQFF
TGCAGCGTTGTCGGGGGAGTCGCCTACAATGAGCAGTTCTTC
>-|TRBJ1-2|TRBV24-1|-
CATSDSAGDYGYTF
TGTGCCACCAGTGATTCGGCAGGGGACTATGGCTACACCTTC
>-|TRBJ2-3|TRBV20-1|-
CSATRQTSTDTQYF
TGCAGTGCTACACGACAGACTAGCACAGATACGCAGTATTTT
>few|TRBJ2-6|TRBV5-1|-
CASNERGGANVLTF
TGCGCCAGCAACGAACGTGGTGGGGCCAACGTCCTGACTTTC
>many|TRBJ1-1|TRBV10-2|-
CASSVDKNTEAFF
TGCGCCAGCAGTGTTGACAAGAACACTGAAGCTTTCTTT
>few|TRBJ1-5|TRBV10-3|TRBD1
CAISPQGADQPQHF
TGTGCCATCAGTCCTCAGGGGGCTGATCAGCCCCAGCATTTT
>-|TRBJ2-7|TRBV20-1|-
CSARAWLDEQYF
TGCAGTGCTAGAGCCTGGCTAGACGAGCAGTACTTC
>few|TRBJ1-2|TRBV4-2|-
CASSQASGRNYGYTF
TGTGCCAGCAGCCAGGCGTCTGGGCGCAACTATGGCTACACCTTC
>once|TRBJ1-3|TRBV18|TRBD1
CASSRLVKGQSSGNTIYF
TGTGCCAGCTCACGACTCGTTAAGGGACAGAGCTCTGGAAACACCATATATTTT
>once|TRBJ2-7|TRBV7-2|-
CASSLVRGSYEQYF
TGTGCCAGCAGCTTAGTACGGGGCTCCTACGAGCAGTACTTC
>-|TRBJ1-6|TRBV5-1|TRBD1
CASSEGTADSPLHF
TGCGCCAGCAGCGAAGGGACAGCCGATTCACCCCTCCACTTT
>few|TRBJ1-4|TRBV4-3|-
CASSPQEGKGEKLFF
TGCGCCAGCAGCCCGCAGGAAGGGAAGGGCGAAAAACTGTTTTTT
>-|TRBJ2-3|TRBV2|TRBD2
CASSERAAGESDTQYF
TGTGCCAGCAGTGAAAGGGCAGCGGGAGAGTCAGATACGCAGTATTTT
>few|TRBJ2-1|TRBV5-6|TRBD1
CASSRDRGQRNEQFF
TGTGCCAGCAGCCGGGACAGGGGGCAAAGGAATGAGCAGTTCTTC